This TCR beta chain was obtained from a study of OX40 agonist ivuxolimab in advanced cancers. Study at large: Prior anti-PD-1, anti-PD-L1 or anti-CTLA-4 therapy did not bar entry, and about 40% had some.

Study conclusions and caveats: Compared with CD4+, CD8+ T cells on average had more expanded clones. Dosing at 0.1 to 3.0 mg/kg was accompanied by clonal expansion of CD4+ and CD8+ blood T cells by week 6.

Regarding this clone: Its antigen is not known.

Only in-frame clones appear in the TCRdb table, and some are missing; sequencing was by immunoSEQ multiplex PCR. The sample consists of 55,000 to 65,000 clones, 85% of them appearing once. The V gene lost 4 bases and the J gene lost 1 base, with 11 bases spanning the gap. The CDR3 consists of 14 residues. The germline gives CDR1 SGHNT, CDR2 YYREEE (reference sequence). This sample comprised CD4+ or CD8+ T cells sorted from blood, obtained in a trial of the OX40 agonist ivuxolimab. This TCR came from an adult with an advanced solid tumor such as melanoma, head and neck, liver or kidney cancer. The chain joins TRBV5-4 to TRBJ2-5; D is unclear. The CDR3 here is CASSVGQRQETQYF. The DNA for the CDR3 is TGTGCCAGCAGCGTGGGTCAACGCCAAGAGACCCAGTACTTC.